The clone carrying this T cell receptor beta chain was seen a handful of times. Clones were read by immunoSEQ multiplex PCR, and TCRdb kept only the in-frame ones, dropping some. The sample comprises approximately 26,000 clones, approximately 86% of which are singletons, and approximately 31% rests with the top ten. V was shortened by 0 bases and J by 6 bases, with 12 bases between the two germline ends. Germline loops: CDR1 ENHRY, CDR2 SYGVKD. CDR3 length: 15 amino acids. This specimen belongs to a study of PD-L1 blockade in urothelial cancer. This material consisted of PBMCs, taken around atezolizumab (anti-PD-L1) treatment. The chain links TRBV10-3 to TRBJ2-4, with D perhaps TRBD1 (6 bases). The sequence came from a man between 60 and 70 years old with urothelial cancer. This CDR3 is CAISESGGQGNIQYF. CDR3 in DNA: TGTGCCATCAGTGAGTCAGGGGGTCAGGGAAACATTCAGTACTTC.